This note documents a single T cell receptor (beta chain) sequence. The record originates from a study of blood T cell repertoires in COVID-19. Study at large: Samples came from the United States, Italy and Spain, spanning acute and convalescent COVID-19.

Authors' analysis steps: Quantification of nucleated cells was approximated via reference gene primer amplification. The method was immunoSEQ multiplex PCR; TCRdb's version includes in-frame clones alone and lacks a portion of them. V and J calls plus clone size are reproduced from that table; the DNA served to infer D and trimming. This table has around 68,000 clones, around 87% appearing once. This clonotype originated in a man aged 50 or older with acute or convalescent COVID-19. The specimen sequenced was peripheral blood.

CDR3 region: CASSLWGQVAGFLVGAEATGELFF. Written as DNA, the CDR3 is TGTGCCAGCAGTTTATGGGGACAGGTTGCGGGATTCCTTGTTGGAGCGGAGGCGACCGGGGAGCTGTTTTTT. The chain joins TRBV28 to TRBJ2-2, with 8 positions matching TRBD1. Germline V CDR1 and CDR2: MDHEN, SYDVKM. The length of the CDR3 is 24 residues. The ends lost 0 bases at V and 5 bases at J; junction bases unmatched: 29.